Listed below are T cell receptor beta chains from one sample, sequenced in a study of T-cell memory formation after mild COVID-19. TCRdb redid the calling of the 5' RACE reads with MiXCR, one entry per CDR3 protein. The sample lists 200,000 to 250,000 distinct CDR3 sequences, 8.5% to 9.5% occurring once. The sample was PBMCs or a T cell subset sorted from them (not recorded which). The receptors derive from a man younger than 35 who had mild COVID-19 (a few samples of this study predate the infection). Cell type and time point are not known. Both conserved end residues are part of each CDR3. D genes are given only for firm matches. A clone size is listed for some rows: how often the clone was seen (once, few, many), or a class if it is expanded.

clone_size: few; v_call: TRBV5-1; j_call: TRBJ1-2; d_call: NA; cdr3_nt: TGCGCCAGCAGCTTTGAACGGAACTATGGCTACACCTTC; cdr3_aa: CASSFERNYGYTF
clone_size: NA; v_call: TRBV7-3; j_call: TRBJ2-1; d_call: TRBD2; cdr3_nt: TGTGCCAGCAGCTTAACCTCGGGACTAGTAACACACAATGAGCAGTTCTTC; cdr3_aa: CASSLTSGLVTHNEQFF
clone_size: few; v_call: TRBV5-1; j_call: TRBJ2-1; d_call: TRBD1; cdr3_nt: TGCGCCAGCACATCCAGGGGGCTTGGGTCAAGCTCCTACAATGAGCAGTTCTTC; cdr3_aa: CASTSRGLGSSSYNEQFF
clone_size: few; v_call: TRBV25-1; j_call: TRBJ2-3; d_call: NA; cdr3_nt: TGTGCCAGCAGTGCTGGGATGACGCAGCAAACGGCGGGAGATACGCAGTATTTT; cdr3_aa: CASSAGMTQQTAGDTQYF
clone_size: many; v_call: TRBV5-1; j_call: TRBJ1-1; d_call: NA; cdr3_nt: TGCGCCAGCAGCTCTCCGACCGGTACTGAAGCTTTCTTT; cdr3_aa: CASSSPTGTEAFF
clone_size: NA; v_call: TRBV7-9; j_call: TRBJ1-2; d_call: NA; cdr3_nt: TGTGCCAGCAGCTCTCAGGGAAACTATGGCTACACCTTC; cdr3_aa: CASSSQGNYGYTF
clone_size: many; v_call: TRBV7-9; j_call: TRBJ2-1; d_call: TRBD2; cdr3_nt: TGTGCCACCTCGGAAGCGGGGGGGATATACAATGAGCAGTTCTTC; cdr3_aa: CATSEAGGIYNEQFF
clone_size: few; v_call: TRBV6-5; j_call: TRBJ1-5; d_call: TRBD1; cdr3_nt: TGTGCCAGCAGTTACTCGAGGGACAGGTACCAGCCCCAGCATTTT; cdr3_aa: CASSYSRDRYQPQHF
clone_size: few; v_call: TRBV15; j_call: TRBJ2-1; d_call: TRBD2; cdr3_nt: TGTGCCACCAGCACCGGCGGGAGCTCCTACAATGAGCAGTTCTTC; cdr3_aa: CATSTGGSSYNEQFF
clone_size: NA; v_call: TRBV9; j_call: TRBJ2-2; d_call: TRBD2; cdr3_nt: TGTGCCAGCAGCCCAAGGACTAGCGGTACCGGGGAGCTGTTTTTT; cdr3_aa: CASSPRTSGTGELFF
clone_size: few; v_call: TRBV18; j_call: TRBJ2-1; d_call: TRBD1; cdr3_nt: TGTGCCAGCTGGATTCAGGGGGATTACTCCTACAATGAGCAGTTCTTC; cdr3_aa: CASWIQGDYSYNEQFF
clone_size: few; v_call: TRBV6-1; j_call: TRBJ2-1; d_call: NA; cdr3_nt: TGTGCCAGCAGTGAAGCGCTTCGAAATGAGCAGTTCTTC; cdr3_aa: CASSEALRNEQFF
clone_size: NA; v_call: TRBV21-1; j_call: TRBJ2-7; d_call: NA; cdr3_nt: TGTGCCAGCAGCCTGGGTACCTCCTACGAGCAGTACTTC; cdr3_aa: CASSLGTSYEQYF
clone_size: NA; v_call: TRBV29-1; j_call: TRBJ2-7; d_call: NA; cdr3_nt: TGCAGCGCCTTCGGACTAAGCTCCTACGAGCAGTACTTC; cdr3_aa: CSAFGLSSYEQYF
clone_size: many; v_call: TRBV5-6; j_call: TRBJ2-7; d_call: NA; cdr3_nt: TGTGCCAGCAGCTGGGCGATGGACAGCTACGAGCAGTACTTC; cdr3_aa: CASSWAMDSYEQYF
clone_size: NA; v_call: TRBV12-3/TRBV12-4; j_call: TRBJ2-1; d_call: TRBD1; cdr3_nt: TGTGCCAGCAGTTTTAGGTCGGGACAGGGCTACAATGAGCAGTTCTTC; cdr3_aa: CASSFRSGQGYNEQFF
clone_size: NA; v_call: TRBV7-6; j_call: TRBJ2-3; d_call: NA; cdr3_nt: TGTGCCAGCAGCTTACCACCCCCTTCGAGGGCAGATACGCAGTATTTT; cdr3_aa: CASSLPPPSRADTQYF
clone_size: NA; v_call: TRBV5-6; j_call: TRBJ1-3; d_call: NA; cdr3_nt: TGTGCCAGCAGCTTGGACAGGCCTGCCTCTGGAAACACCATATATTTT; cdr3_aa: CASSLDRPASGNTIYF
clone_size: NA; v_call: TRBV12-3/TRBV12-4; j_call: TRBJ1-2; d_call: TRBD1; cdr3_nt: TGTGCCAGCAGCCGATACAGGGGGCTAGGCTACACCTTC; cdr3_aa: CASSRYRGLGYTF
clone_size: few; v_call: TRBV7-6; j_call: TRBJ2-3; d_call: NA; cdr3_nt: TGTGCCAGCAGCCGAACCTTAGCCGTACCAGATACGCAGTATTTT; cdr3_aa: CASSRTLAVPDTQYF
clone_size: NA; v_call: TRBV7-9; j_call: TRBJ1-2; d_call: NA; cdr3_nt: TGTGCCAGCAGCCCGCGGACGGAGGGCTACACCTTC; cdr3_aa: CASSPRTEGYTF
clone_size: few; v_call: TRBV16; j_call: TRBJ2-2; d_call: NA; cdr3_nt: TGTGCCAGCAGCCGCTCCGGGACCGGGGAGCTGTTTTTT; cdr3_aa: CASSRSGTGELFF
clone_size: few; v_call: TRBV25-1; j_call: TRBJ2-5; d_call: TRBD2; cdr3_nt: TGTGCCAGCAGTGAAGGGGGACTAGTTGTAGAGACCCAGTACTTC; cdr3_aa: CASSEGGLVVETQYF
clone_size: many; v_call: TRBV12-3/TRBV12-4; j_call: TRBJ2-2; d_call: NA; cdr3_nt: TGTGCCAGCAGTTTAGGAGGAGGCGCCGGGGAGCTGTTTTTT; cdr3_aa: CASSLGGGAGELFF
clone_size: NA; v_call: TRBV3-1; j_call: TRBJ2-3; d_call: NA; cdr3_nt: TGTGCCAGCAGCCTAACTAGCAGTGGAGATACGCAGTATTTT; cdr3_aa: CASSLTSSGDTQYF
clone_size: NA; v_call: TRBV6-2/TRBV6-3; j_call: TRBJ2-5; d_call: NA; cdr3_nt: TGTGCCAGCAGTTACGGAAAACCGCTGGAGACCCAGTACTTC; cdr3_aa: CASSYGKPLETQYF
clone_size: few; v_call: TRBV7-9; j_call: TRBJ1-1; d_call: NA; cdr3_nt: TGTGCCAGCAGCCCGGAGGCTAATGAAGCTTTCTTT; cdr3_aa: CASSPEANEAFF
clone_size: NA; v_call: TRBV5-4; j_call: TRBJ1-1; d_call: TRBD1; cdr3_nt: TGTGCCAGCAGCTCGGAGGGGGCGAACACTGAAGCTTTCTTT; cdr3_aa: CASSSEGANTEAFF
clone_size: NA; v_call: TRBV19; j_call: TRBJ2-7; d_call: NA; cdr3_nt: TGTGCCAGTAGTGGGAGGACCTTCTCCGAGCAGTACTTC; cdr3_aa: CASSGRTFSEQYF
clone_size: NA; v_call: TRBV7-2; j_call: TRBJ2-1; d_call: NA; cdr3_nt: TGTGCCAGCAGCTTAGTTTTAACAGATTCCTACAATGAGCAGTTCTTC; cdr3_aa: CASSLVLTDSYNEQFF
clone_size: few; v_call: TRBV5-5; j_call: TRBJ1-2; d_call: NA; cdr3_nt: TGTGCCAGCAGCTTGAGGGTGAATGCGGATGGCTACACCTTC; cdr3_aa: CASSLRVNADGYTF
clone_size: many; v_call: TRBV7-9; j_call: TRBJ2-2; d_call: NA; cdr3_nt: TGTGCCAGCAGCTTATTACAGGGCTTTACCGGGGAGCTGTTTTTT; cdr3_aa: CASSLLQGFTGELFF
clone_size: NA; v_call: TRBV5-1; j_call: TRBJ1-5; d_call: NA; cdr3_nt: TGCGCCAGCCACGACGGTGATAGCAATCAGCCCCAGCATTTT; cdr3_aa: CASHDGDSNQPQHF
clone_size: NA; v_call: TRBV27; j_call: TRBJ2-7; d_call: NA; cdr3_nt: TGTGCCAGCAGCCGGTTGAGCGGAGTCGGTGAGCACTTC; cdr3_aa: CASSRLSGVGEHF
clone_size: NA; v_call: TRBV12-3/TRBV12-4; j_call: TRBJ2-1; d_call: TRBD2; cdr3_nt: TGTGCCAGCAGTACACTAGCGGGGTACAATGAGCAGTTCTTC; cdr3_aa: CASSTLAGYNEQFF
clone_size: many; v_call: TRBV5-1; j_call: TRBJ2-1; d_call: TRBD2; cdr3_nt: TGCGCCAGCAGCTTCTTGACTAGCGGCAATGAGCAGTTCTTC; cdr3_aa: CASSFLTSGNEQFF
clone_size: NA; v_call: TRBV6-2/TRBV6-3; j_call: TRBJ2-7; d_call: NA; cdr3_nt: TGTGCCAGCAGCCTGGCGGGGCGCAACTACGAGCAGTACTTC; cdr3_aa: CASSLAGRNYEQYF
clone_size: NA; v_call: TRBV7-9; j_call: TRBJ2-1; d_call: NA; cdr3_nt: TGTGCCAGCAGCCCCCCTAGTGGACCTACCTACAATGAGCAGTTCTTC; cdr3_aa: CASSPPSGPTYNEQFF
clone_size: many; v_call: TRBV7-6; j_call: TRBJ2-3; d_call: NA; cdr3_nt: TGTGCCAGCAGCTTACAGAGAGGAGATACGCAGTATTTT; cdr3_aa: CASSLQRGDTQYF
clone_size: NA; v_call: TRBV27; j_call: TRBJ2-5; d_call: NA; cdr3_nt: TGTGCCTGCCGGCTCCCGGAGACCCAGTACTTC; cdr3_aa: CACRLPETQYF